Sequencing of this T cell receptor beta chain was carried out in a study of blood T cell repertoires in COVID-19. The CDR3 spans 13 residues. V was shortened by 4 bases and J by 5 bases, with 12 bases between the two germline ends. CDR1 and CDR2 from the germline V gene are SGDLS and YYNGEE. This clone has a single count. The repertoire was sequenced with immunoSEQ multiplex PCR; TCRdb's copy has only in-frame clones and lacks some. The table lists fewer than 110,000 clones, 80% to 90% of them singletons, with roughly 11% in the top ten. V and J are TRBV9 and TRBJ1-2; tentatively, D is TRBD1 (5 bases). Sequenced input: peripheral blood. This receptor was obtained from a woman aged 25 to 45 with acute or convalescent COVID-19. The CDR3 loop is CASSIGAGYGYTF. The CDR3 bases are TGTGCCAGCAGCATTGGGGCAGGGTATGGCTACACCTTC.